These 9 T cell receptor beta chains share one sample of origin, sequenced in a study of T cell responses to AZD1222 COVID-19 vaccine. TCRdb's table, derived via immunoSEQ multiplex PCR, lists solely in-frame clones and lacks some. In the table there are about 180,000 clones, roughly 91% of which are singletons. The starting material was peripheral blood, obtained 28 days after the second AZD1222 dose. The receptors were gathered from an adult who received the AZD1222 COVID-19 vaccine.

The chain couples TRBV3-1 (or the pseudogene TRBV3-2) to TRBJ2-3, with D possibly called TRBD1 or TRBD2 (5 bases each). V was trimmed by 0 bases and J by 4 bases, leaving 20 bases between them. The CDR3 spans 18 residues. Germline assignment: CDR1 LGHDT and CDR2 YNNKEL (reference sequence). The CDR3 loop is CASSQDNPAVLGPDTQYF. The CDR3 region has the DNA TGTGCCAGCAGCCAAGATAACCCAGCGGTGCTGGGGCCAGATACGCAGTATTTT.

The V and J genes are TRBV3-1 (or the pseudogene TRBV3-2) and TRBJ2-4; 8 nucleotides agree with TRBD2. The CDR3 extends over 16 amino acids. Losses at the gene ends were 1 base for V and 2 bases for J; bases not matched to a gene: 4. Per the germline V gene, CDR1 is LGHDT and CDR2 is YNNKEL (reference sequence). CDR3 region: CASSQAGGPTKNIQYF. Here the CDR3 DNA reads TGTGCCAGCAGCCAAGCGGGAGGGCCAACCAAAAACATTCAGTACTTC.

V is TRBV5-1 and J is TRBJ1-3; TRBD1 aligns across 7 bases. The germline CDR1 and CDR2 sequences are SGHRS and YFSETQ. J was trimmed by 0 bases and V by 1 base; bases with no gene match: 10. CDR3 size: 18 residues. The CDR3 reads CASSLTGASLNSGNTIYF. The CDR3 DNA follows: TGCGCCAGCAGCTTGACAGGGGCCTCTCTAAACTCTGGAAACACCATATATTTT.

V is TRBV7-9 and J is TRBJ2-1; TRBD2 matches 8 bases. Germline trimming cut 1 base from V and 13 bases from J; bases unmatched to any gene: 9. The CDR3 spans 14 residues. Germline V gene data show CDR1 as SEHNR and CDR2 as FQNEAQ (reference sequence). DNA of the CDR3: TGTGCCAGCAGCTTAGATCCTCGGGGGGGTCTCCAGTTCTTC. This codes for CASSLDPRGGLQFF. Full variable domain (missing parts from reference TRBV7-9 and TRBJ2-1): DTGVSQNPRHKITKRGQNVTFRCDPISEHNRLYWYRQTLGQGPEFLTYFQNEAQLEKSRLLSDRFSAERPKGSFSTLEIQRTEQGDSAMYLCASSLDPRGGLQFFGPGTRLTVL.

The chain combines TRBV9 with TRBJ2-5; TRBD1 agrees at 9 bases. V was clipped by 5 bases and J by 5 bases; unmatched bases: 7. Germline V gene data show CDR1 as SGDLS and CDR2 as YYNGEE. This CDR3 spans 14 amino acids. Here the CDR3 reads CASSETGGWETQYF. In nucleotides, the CDR3 is TGTGCCAGCAGTGAGACAGGGGGGTGGGAGACCCAGTACTTC.

This chain connects TRBV7-2 to TRBJ2-7; D unclear. V was shortened by 4 bases and J by 3 bases, with 16 bases between the two germline ends. CDR3 length equals 15 residues. The germline gives CDR1 SGHTA, CDR2 FQGNSA. The CDR3 region is CASSSSSVLSYEQYF. The CDR3 DNA follows: TGTGCCAGCAGCTCCAGTTCAGTACTCAGCTACGAGCAGTACTTC.

This chain joins TRBV30 and TRBJ1-6; D remains ambiguous. With 1 base removed from V and 0 bases from J, the gap between germline ends came to 13 bases. Germline CDR1 is GTSNPN and CDR2 is SVGIG (reference sequence). The CDR3 sequence is 17 residues long. CDR3 coding DNA: TGTGCCTGGAGTGCAGCGGAAGTTAGCTCCTATAATTCACCCCTCCACTTT. Amino acid sequence: CAWSAAEVSSYNSPLHF.

The V and J genes are TRBV4-3 and TRBJ2-3; D is unresolved. Trimming stripped 0 bases from V and 2 bases from J, with 6 bases between. This CDR3 is built from 14 residues. Germline V gene lookup returns CDR1 LGHNA and CDR2 YSLEER. CDR3 nucleotide sequence: TGCGCCAGCAGCCAAGACGGGTACACAGATACGCAGTATTTT. It yields the protein CASSQDGYTDTQYF.

This chain connects TRBV5-8 to TRBJ2-7; tentatively, D is TRBD2 (5 bases). Trimming took 4 bases from V and 0 from J, leaving 8 bases between them. The CDR3 runs to 13 residues. CDR1 and CDR2 from the germline V gene are SGHTS and YDEGEE. The CDR3, as DNA: TGTGCCAGCAGCCCCCGGGACTCCTACGAGCAGTACTTC. Translating gives CASSPRDSYEQYF.